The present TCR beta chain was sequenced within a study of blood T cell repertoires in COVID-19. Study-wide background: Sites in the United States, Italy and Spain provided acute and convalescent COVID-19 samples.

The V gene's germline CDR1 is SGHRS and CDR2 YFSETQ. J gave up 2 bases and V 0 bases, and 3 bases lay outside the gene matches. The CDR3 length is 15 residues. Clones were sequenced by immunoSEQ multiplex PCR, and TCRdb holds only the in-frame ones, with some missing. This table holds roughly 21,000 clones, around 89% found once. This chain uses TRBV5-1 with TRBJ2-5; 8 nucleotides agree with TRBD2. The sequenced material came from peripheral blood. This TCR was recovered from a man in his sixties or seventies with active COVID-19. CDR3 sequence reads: CASSLAGGRQETQYF. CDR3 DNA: TGCGCCAGCAGCTTGGCGGGAGGGCGACAAGAGACCCAGTACTTC.